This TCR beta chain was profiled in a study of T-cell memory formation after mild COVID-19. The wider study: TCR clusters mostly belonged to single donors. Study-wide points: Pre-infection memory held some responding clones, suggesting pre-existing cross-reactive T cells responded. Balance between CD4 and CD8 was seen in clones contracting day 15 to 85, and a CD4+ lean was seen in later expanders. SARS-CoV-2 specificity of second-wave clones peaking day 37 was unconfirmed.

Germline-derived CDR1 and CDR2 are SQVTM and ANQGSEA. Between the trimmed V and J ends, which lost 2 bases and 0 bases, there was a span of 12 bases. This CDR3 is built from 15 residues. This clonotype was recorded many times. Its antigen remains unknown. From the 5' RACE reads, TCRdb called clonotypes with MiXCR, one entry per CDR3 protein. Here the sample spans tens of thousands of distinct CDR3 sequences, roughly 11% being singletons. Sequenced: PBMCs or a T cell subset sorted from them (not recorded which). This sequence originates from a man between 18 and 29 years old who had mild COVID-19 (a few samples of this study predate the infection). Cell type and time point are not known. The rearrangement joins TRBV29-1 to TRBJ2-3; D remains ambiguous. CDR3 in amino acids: CSVERHPASTDTQYF. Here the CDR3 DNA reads TGCAGCGTTGAACGACATCCGGCTAGCACAGATACGCAGTATTTT.